This is a list of T cell receptor beta chains from one sample in a study of blood T cell repertoires in COVID-19. The data were produced by immunoSEQ multiplex PCR, yet TCRdb's version contains in-frame clones alone and is incomplete. The profile shows about 170,000 clones, around 86% of them singletons. Sample: peripheral blood. Receptors were obtained from a woman aged 80 or older in a cohort sampled during active or convalescent COVID-19. The CDR3 runs from the conserved cysteine through the conserved F or W. The D gene is left open where the match is weak. Expanded clones get a size class; other rows say once, few or many, or leave the size out.

clone_size | j_call | v_call | d_call | cdr3_aa | cdr3_nt
few | TRBJ2-3 | TRBV4-2 | TRBD2 | CASSQGSGSPTDTQYF | TGTGCCAGCAGCCAAGGGAGCGGGAGTCCCACAGATACGCAGTATTTT
NA | TRBJ1-2 | TRBV7-9 | TRBD1 | CASSLGGQVDGYTF | TGTGCCAGCAGCTTAGGCGGACAGGTCGATGGCTACACCTTC
NA | TRBJ2-1 | TRBV11-2 | TRBD2 | CASSRRSGGPYNEQFF | TGTGCCAGCAGCCGCCGAAGCGGGGGTCCGTACAATGAGCAGTTCTTC
NA | TRBJ1-4 | TRBV18 | NA | CASSPFEGDINEKLFF | TGTGCCAGCTCACCATTTGAGGGAGATATAAATGAAAAACTGTTTTTT
NA | TRBJ1-2 | TRBV6-1 | NA | CASSELSRRSNYGYTF | TGTGCCAGCAGTGAATTATCCCGGAGATCTAACTATGGCTACACCTTC
few | TRBJ1-6 | TRBV5-1 | TRBD1 | CASRGGAGGSYNSPLHF | TGCGCCAGCCGTGGCGGGGCAGGGGGCTCCTATAATTCACCCCTCCACTTT
once | TRBJ1-6 | TRBV21-1 | NA | CASSKPTGPPVDNSPLHF | TGTGCCAGCAGCAAACCGACAGGGCCCCCCGTTGATAATTCACCCCTCCACTTT
NA | TRBJ1-1 | TRBV7-2 | NA | CASSLERQAMNTEAFF | TGTGCCAGCAGCTTAGAACGGCAGGCCATGAACACTGAAGCTTTCTTT
NA | TRBJ1-4 | TRBV11-3 | NA | CASSLATGANEKLFF | TGTGCCAGCAGCTTAGCGACGGGGGCTAATGAAAAACTGTTTTTT
NA | TRBJ1-6 | TRBV15 | TRBD1 | CATSHGQGYGSPLHF | TGTGCCACCAGCCACGGACAGGGATATGGCTCACCCCTCCACTTT
NA | TRBJ1-5 | TRBV27 | NA | CASSFTFGGNQPQHF | TGTGCCAGCAGTTTTACGTTCGGGGGCAATCAGCCCCAGCATTTT
NA | TRBJ1-2 | TRBV6-5 | TRBD1 | CASSYSGTGIAGYTF | TGTGCCAGCAGTTACTCCGGGACAGGGATCGCCGGCTACACCTTC
NA | TRBJ1-5 | TRBV29-1 | TRBD1 | CSAGTGRNQPQHF | TGCAGCGCAGGGACAGGGCGCAATCAGCCCCAGCATTTT
NA | TRBJ1-5 | TRBV18 | NA | CASSPPGENQPQHF | TGTGCCAGCTCACCTCCGGGGGAGAATCAGCCCCAGCATTTT
NA | TRBJ2-7 | TRBV10-3 | NA | CAISESGGYEQYF | TGTGCCATCAGTGAGAGTGGAGGCTACGAGCAGTACTTC
once | TRBJ2-1 | TRBV7-2 | TRBD1 | CASSFTGQIYNEQFF | TGTGCCAGCAGCTTTACGGGACAGATATACAATGAGCAGTTCTTC
few | TRBJ1-4 | TRBV25-1 | NA | CASSDPLGRGSNEKLFF | TGTGCCAGCAGTGACCCGCTCGGTAGAGGCAGTAATGAAAAACTGTTTTTT
NA | TRBJ1-3 | TRBV28 | TRBD1 | CASFTGTGGYTIYF | TGTGCCAGCTTTACCGGGACAGGGGGTTACACCATATATTTT
once | TRBJ1-1 | TRBV11-2 | NA | CASSLAGSESVEAFF | TGTGCCAGCAGCTTAGCGGGTTCTGAGTCAGTTGAAGCTTTCTTT
NA | TRBJ1-1 | TRBV5-6 | NA | CASSPMLQLNTEAFF | TGTGCCAGCAGCCCGATGCTACAGCTGAACACTGAAGCTTTCTTT
NA | TRBJ2-7 | TRBV6-1 | TRBD2 | CASSDAGLAGEQEQYF | TGTGCCAGCAGTGACGCCGGACTAGCGGGGGAGCAAGAGCAGTACTTC
NA | TRBJ1-5 | TRBV7-2 | TRBD1 | CASSRTGQGQPQHF | TGTGCCAGCAGCCGGACAGGGCAGGGGCAGCCCCAGCATTTT
NA | TRBJ1-2 | TRBV5-8 | NA | CASSFRDRANYGYTF | TGTGCCAGCAGCTTTAGAGACAGAGCTAACTATGGCTACACCTTC
NA | TRBJ1-3 | TRBV9 | NA | CASSSGGPGNTIYF | TGTGCCAGCAGTTCGGGGGGACCTGGAAACACCATATATTTT